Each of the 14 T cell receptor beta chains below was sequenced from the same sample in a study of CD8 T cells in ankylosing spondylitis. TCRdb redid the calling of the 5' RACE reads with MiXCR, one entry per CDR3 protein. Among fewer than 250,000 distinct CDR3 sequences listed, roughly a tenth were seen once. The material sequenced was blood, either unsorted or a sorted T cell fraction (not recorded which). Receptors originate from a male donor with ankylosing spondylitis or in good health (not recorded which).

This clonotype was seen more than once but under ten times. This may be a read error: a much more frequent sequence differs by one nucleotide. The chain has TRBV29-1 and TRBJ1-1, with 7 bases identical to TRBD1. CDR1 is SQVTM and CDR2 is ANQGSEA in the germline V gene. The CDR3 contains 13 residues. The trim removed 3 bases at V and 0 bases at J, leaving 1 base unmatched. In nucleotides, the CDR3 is TGCAGCGTTGAGGGACAGCTGAACACTGAAGCTTTCTTT. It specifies CSVEGQLNTEAFF. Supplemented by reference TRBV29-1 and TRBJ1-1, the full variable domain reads SAVISQKPSRDICQRGTSLTIQCQVDSQVTMMFWYRQQPGQSLTLIATANQGSEATYESGFVIDKFPISRPNLTFSTLTVSNMSPEDSSIYLCSVEGQLNTEAFFGQGTRLTVV.

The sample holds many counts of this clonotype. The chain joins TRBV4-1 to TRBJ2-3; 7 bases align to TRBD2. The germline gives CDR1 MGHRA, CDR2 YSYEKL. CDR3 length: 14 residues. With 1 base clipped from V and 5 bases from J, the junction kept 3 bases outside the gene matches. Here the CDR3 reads CASSQGEGRDTQYF. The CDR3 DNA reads TGCGCCAGCAGCCAAGGGGAGGGGAGAGATACGCAGTATTTT.

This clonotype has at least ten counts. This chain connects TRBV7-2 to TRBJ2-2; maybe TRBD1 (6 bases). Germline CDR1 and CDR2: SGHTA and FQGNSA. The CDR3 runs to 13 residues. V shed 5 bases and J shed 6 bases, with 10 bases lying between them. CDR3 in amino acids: CASSRQVSGELFF. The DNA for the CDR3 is TGTGCCAGCAGCCGACAGGTCTCCGGGGAGCTGTTTTTT.

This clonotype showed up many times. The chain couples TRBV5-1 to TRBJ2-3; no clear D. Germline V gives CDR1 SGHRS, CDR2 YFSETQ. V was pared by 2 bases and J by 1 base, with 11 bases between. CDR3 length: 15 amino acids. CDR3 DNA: TGCGCCAGCAGCTTATCGGACCATCGCACAGATACGCAGTATTTT. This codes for CASSLSDHRTDTQYF.

Written as DNA, the CDR3 is TGCAGTGCCGGGTTTAGGGATACGCAGTATTTT. Translating gives CSAGFRDTQYF. The V gene is TRBV20-1, the J gene TRBJ2-3, with no clear D. The germline V gene has CDR1 DFQATT and CDR2 SNEGSKA (reference sequence). V lost 6 bases to trimming and J lost 6 bases, with 10 bases between them. This CDR3 has 11 residues.

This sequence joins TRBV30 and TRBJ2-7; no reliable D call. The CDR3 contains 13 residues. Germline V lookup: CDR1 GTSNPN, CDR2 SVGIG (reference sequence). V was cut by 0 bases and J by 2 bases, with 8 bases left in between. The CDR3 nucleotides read TGTGCCTGGAGTGTGGCGACCCCCTACGAGCAGTACTTC. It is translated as CAWSVATPYEQYF.

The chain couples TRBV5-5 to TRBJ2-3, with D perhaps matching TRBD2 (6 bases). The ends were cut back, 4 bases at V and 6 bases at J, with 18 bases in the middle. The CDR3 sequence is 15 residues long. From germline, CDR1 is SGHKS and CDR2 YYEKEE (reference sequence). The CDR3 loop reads CASSPTTGVGDTQYF. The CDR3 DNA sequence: TGTGCCAGCAGCCCGACGACGGGAGTGGGGGATACGCAGTATTTT.

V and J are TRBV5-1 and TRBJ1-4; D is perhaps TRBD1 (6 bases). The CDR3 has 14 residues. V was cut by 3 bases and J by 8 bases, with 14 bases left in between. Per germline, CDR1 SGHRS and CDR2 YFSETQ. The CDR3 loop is CASSSQGREEKLFF. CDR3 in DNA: TGCGCCAGCAGCTCACAGGGACGAGAAGAAAAACTGTTTTTT.

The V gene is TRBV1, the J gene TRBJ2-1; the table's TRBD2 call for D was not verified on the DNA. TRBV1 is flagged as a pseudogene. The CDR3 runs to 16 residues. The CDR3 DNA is TGCACCAGCAGCCCTTGGGCCCTCGTAGTCTACAATGAGCAGTTCTTC. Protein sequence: CTSSPWALVVYNEQFF.

The DNA for the CDR3 is TGTGCCAGTAGTATAGGAACGGCCAGCTATGGCTACACCTTC. Residues: CASSIGTASYGYTF. J is TRBJ1-2 and V is TRBV19; D call uncertain. V was shortened by 1 base and J by 4 bases, with 10 bases between the two germline ends. From germline, CDR1 is LNHDA and CDR2 SQIVND (reference sequence). The CDR3 consists of 14 residues.

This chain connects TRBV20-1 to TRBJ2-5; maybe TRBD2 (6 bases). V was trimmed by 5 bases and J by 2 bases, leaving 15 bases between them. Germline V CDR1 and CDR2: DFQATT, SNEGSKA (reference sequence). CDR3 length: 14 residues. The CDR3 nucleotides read TGCAGTGCTCCAGCGGAACGGGAGCAAGAGACCCAGTACTTC. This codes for CSAPAEREQETQYF.

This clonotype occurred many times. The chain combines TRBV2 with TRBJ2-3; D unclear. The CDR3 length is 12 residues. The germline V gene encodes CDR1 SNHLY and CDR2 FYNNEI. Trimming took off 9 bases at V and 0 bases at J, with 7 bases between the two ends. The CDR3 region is CARTPSTDTQYF. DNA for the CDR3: TGTGCCAGGACCCCTAGCACAGATACGCAGTATTTT. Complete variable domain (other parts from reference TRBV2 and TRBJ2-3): EPEVTQTPSHQVTQMGQEVILRCVPISNHLYFYWYRQILGQKVEFLVSFYNNEISEKSEIFDDQFSVERPDGSNFTLKIRSTKLEDSAMYFCARTPSTDTQYFGPGTRLTVL.

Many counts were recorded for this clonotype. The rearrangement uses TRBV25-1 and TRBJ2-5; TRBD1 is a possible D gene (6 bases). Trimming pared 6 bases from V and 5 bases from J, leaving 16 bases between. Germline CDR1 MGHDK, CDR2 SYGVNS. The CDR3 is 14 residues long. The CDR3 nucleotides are TGTGCCAGCAGCGTCCCTCAGGGGACCGAGACCCAGTACTTC. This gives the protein CASSVPQGTETQYF.

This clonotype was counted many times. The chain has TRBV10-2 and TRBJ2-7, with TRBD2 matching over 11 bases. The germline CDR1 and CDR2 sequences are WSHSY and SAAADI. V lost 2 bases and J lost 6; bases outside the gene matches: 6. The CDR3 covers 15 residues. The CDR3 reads CASSELLAGGGEQYF. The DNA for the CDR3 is TGCGCCAGCAGTGAGCTCCTAGCGGGGGGTGGCGAGCAGTACTTC.